This is a list of T cell receptor beta chains from one sample in a study of T cell responses to AZD1222 COVID-19 vaccine. TCRdb's table, derived via immunoSEQ multiplex PCR, lists solely in-frame clones and lacks some. The sample contains around 58,000 clones, around 92% of which appear only once. Sequences were derived from peripheral blood, sampled 28 days after the second AZD1222 dose. The receptors here all came from an adult who received the AZD1222 COVID-19 vaccine. Both conserved end residues are part of each CDR3. A D gene is named only where the DNA matches it firmly. The size field is filled for only some rows; it gives once, few, many or a size class.

V	size	D	J	DNA	CDR3
TRBV19	.	TRBD2	TRBJ2-7	TGTGCCAGTAGTCGGCGGGAGGTAACCTACGAGCAGTACTTC	CASSRREVTYEQYF
TRBV30	.	.	TRBJ1-5	TGTGCCTGGAGTGTAAACGATCAGCCCCAGCATTTT	CAWSVNDQPQHF
TRBV7-2	.	TRBD1	TRBJ1-5	TGTGCCAGCAGCAGGACAGGGGGTGGGGATCAGCCCCAGCATTTT	CASSRTGGGDQPQHF
TRBV5-1	.	TRBD1	TRBJ2-7	TGCGCCAGCAGCTTGGGAGGGACAGGGGGCGACGAGCAGTACTTC	CASSLGGTGGDEQYF
TRBV30	.	TRBD2	TRBJ2-3	TGTGCCTGGAGTAAGAGTCTAGCGGGAGGGGGTAGGACAGATACGCAGTATTTT	CAWSKSLAGGGRTDTQYF
TRBV2	.	TRBD2	TRBJ2-1	TGTGCCAGCACCCCTAGCGGGAGACGAACCTACAATGAGCAGTTCTTC	CASTPSGRRTYNEQFF
TRBV11-3	.	.	TRBJ2-3	TGTGCCAGCAGCCGCGAGGCCAGGATGTGGACAGATACGCAGTATTTT	CASSREARMWTDTQYF
TRBV14	.	.	TRBJ1-6	TGTGCCAGCAGCCCATCTTCGACGGGACTACTTTCACCCCTCCACTTT	CASSPSSTGLLSPLHF
TRBV5-5	.	.	TRBJ1-2	TGTGCCAGCAGCTTGGGGGACTATGGCTACACCTTC	CASSLGDYGYTF
TRBV3-1/TRBV3-2	.	.	TRBJ1-3	TGTGCCAGCAGAAACAGCGGTTTCTCTGGAAACACCATATATTTT	CASRNSGFSGNTIYF
TRBV10-1	.	TRBD1	TRBJ1-5	TGCGCCAGCAGTGAGTACCTGCGGAGGGGGCATCGTATCAATCAGCCCCAGCATTTT	CASSEYLRRGHRINQPQHF
TRBV28	.	TRBD1	TRBJ2-5	TGTGCCAGCACATCTGGGACAGGGGGCGCAGAGACCCAGTACTTC	CASTSGTGGAETQYF
TRBV19	.	.	TRBJ2-7	TGTGCCAGTAGTACGAACAGTGCCTACGAGCAGTACTTC	CASSTNSAYEQYF
TRBV3-1/TRBV3-2	.	.	TRBJ1-1	TGTGCCAGCAGCCGGAGCGGAGAGAACACTGAAGCTTTCTTT	CASSRSGENTEAFF
TRBV10-1	.	TRBD1	TRBJ1-5	TGCGCCAGCAGTGAAAACAGGGGACGATCCTTGCACAATCAGCCCCAGCATTTT	CASSENRGRSLHNQPQHF
TRBV11-3	.	.	TRBJ2-3	TGTGCCAGCAGCCCCTTCCTGGACTTCACAGATACGCAGTATTTT	CASSPFLDFTDTQYF
TRBV25-1	.	TRBD2	TRBJ2-5	TGTGCCAGCAGTGAATTGTCGGGAGGGCATGGGGAGACCCAGTACTTC	CASSELSGGHGETQYF
TRBV5-1	few	TRBD1	TRBJ1-4	TGCGCCAGCAGCCTTGTGACAGGGGGGGAAAAACTGTTTTTT	CASSLVTGGEKLFF
TRBV6-5	.	TRBD2	TRBJ2-7	TGTGCCAGCAGTTATGTTAGCGGGGATGGGAGCTACGAGCAGTACTTC	CASSYVSGDGSYEQYF
TRBV3-1/TRBV3-2	once	.	TRBJ2-1	TGTGCCAGCAGCCGAGACATCAGCTACAATGAGCAGTTCTTC	CASSRDISYNEQFF
TRBV5-4	.	.	TRBJ1-1	TGTGCCAGCAGCCGCATAAACACTGAAGCTTTCTTT	CASSRINTEAFF
TRBV5-6	.	TRBD1	TRBJ1-2	TGTGCCAGCAGCCCCAGGGACAGGACTTTCTATGGCTACACCTTC	CASSPRDRTFYGYTF
TRBV20-1	.	.	TRBJ1-1	TGCAGTGCTAGAGCCTCGTCTGGGGTTTTTTTT	CSARASSGVFF
TRBV6-5	.	TRBD2	TRBJ2-1	TGTGCCAGCAGGCTGGGAGCGGGAGCGGGCAATGAGCAGTTCTTC	CASRLGAGAGNEQFF
TRBV30	.	.	TRBJ1-5	TGTGCCTGGAGTGTACGAGGGGGAGGACAGCCCCAGCATTTT	CAWSVRGGGQPQHF
TRBV6-2/TRBV6-3	.	TRBD2	TRBJ2-3	TGTGCCAGCAGTTTCACCTCCCCGGGCGGGAGCTCAGATACGCAGTATTTT	CASSFTSPGGSSDTQYF
TRBV7-2	.	TRBD2	TRBJ2-1	TGTGCCAGCAGCTTAGAAGCGGGAGGGTTGGGTGAGCAGTTCTTC	CASSLEAGGLGEQFF
TRBV6-2/TRBV6-3	.	.	TRBJ2-7	TGTGCCAGCAGTTACTCTTTGGGAGTTCAGTACTTC	CASSYSLGVQYF
TRBV3-1/TRBV3-2	.	.	TRBJ1-1	TGTGCCAGCAGCCCTTGGGGGGTGAACACTGAAGCTTTCTTT	CASSPWGVNTEAFF
TRBV19	.	.	TRBJ1-5	TGTGCCAGTAGTTCCAGCGTTAGTCAGCCCCAGCATTTT	CASSSSVSQPQHF
TRBV5-1	.	.	TRBJ2-7	TGCGCCAGCATGGCGGACGTAGAACCCTACGAGCAGTACTTC	CASMADVEPYEQYF
TRBV11-2	.	TRBD2	TRBJ2-7	TGTGCCAGCAGCTCGATTAGCGGGAGATACTCCTACGAGCAGTACTTC	CASSSISGRYSYEQYF
TRBV27	.	.	TRBJ1-4	TGTGCCAGCAGTCCTCGGGACGGCCGGGCTGAAAAACTGTTTTTT	CASSPRDGRAEKLFF
TRBV23-1	.	TRBD1	TRBJ1-2	TGCGCCAGCAGTCAATACCCTCCCCCAGGGGGCAGCTATGGCTACACCTTC	CASSQYPPPGGSYGYTF
TRBV7-2	.	.	TRBJ2-1	TGTGCCAGCAGCCCCTCCGAATACAATGAGCAGTTCTTC	CASSPSEYNEQFF
TRBV9	once	TRBD2	TRBJ2-5	TGTGCCAGCAGCGTTGATAGCGGGGCGGGGGAGACCCAGTACTTC	CASSVDSGAGETQYF
TRBV5-1	.	.	TRBJ2-5	TGCGCCAGCAGCTTGGACAGTGTGCAAGAGACCCAGTACTTC	CASSLDSVQETQYF
TRBV3-1/TRBV3-2	.	.	TRBJ1-1	TGTGCCAGCAGCCCTTCGGGAGGAGGCACTGAAGCTTTCTTT	CASSPSGGGTEAFF
TRBV29-1	.	TRBD2	TRBJ2-3	TGCAGCGTGCTCCGCGGGGGGCGCACAGATACGCAGTATTTT	CSVLRGGRTDTQYF
TRBV7-2	.	.	TRBJ2-5	TGTGCCAGCAGCCGCTACGGGAACCAAGAGACCCAGTACTTC	CASSRYGNQETQYF
TRBV19	.	TRBD1	TRBJ2-3	TGTGCCAGTAGTCCCCGACAGGGCGGCACAGATACGCAGTATTTT	CASSPRQGGTDTQYF
TRBV11-3	.	TRBD2	TRBJ2-1	TGTGCCAGCAGTCAGGAGTGGGGGGGTAGCGAACTCTCCTACAATGAGCAGTTCTTC	CASSQEWGGSELSYNEQFF
TRBV7-6	.	TRBD1	TRBJ1-6	TGTGCCAGCAGCTCCCGCGCCCCGGGACAGGGTAATTCACCCCTCCACTTT	CASSSRAPGQGNSPLHF
TRBV6-2/TRBV6-3	.	.	TRBJ1-2	TGTGCCAGCAGTTATTCAGGAAACTATGGCTACACCTTC	CASSYSGNYGYTF
TRBV30	.	.	TRBJ2-1	TGTGCCTGGATTCCCCGGAGCTCCTACAATGAGCAGTTCTTC	CAWIPRSSYNEQFF
TRBV27	.	.	TRBJ1-2	TGTGCCAGCAGTTTAAGGCAGGGTAACTATGGCTACACCTTC	CASSLRQGNYGYTF
TRBV24-1	.	.	TRBJ2-7	TGTGCCACCAGTGAATCTGGGCCGTCCTACGAGCAGTACTTC	CATSESGPSYEQYF
TRBV7-3	.	.	TRBJ2-6	TGTGCCAGCAGCCACAGACCGAACTCTGGGGCCAACGTCCTGACTTTC	CASSHRPNSGANVLTF
TRBV5-4	.	TRBD1	TRBJ2-5	TGTGCCAGCTCGAGGGACCCCGGGACAGGGGAAGAGACCCAGTACTTC	CASSRDPGTGEETQYF
TRBV7-9	.	.	TRBJ1-5	TGTGCCAGCAGCCGAGAGGACCAGCCCCAGCATTTT	CASSREDQPQHF